Each of the 6 T cell receptor delta chains below was sequenced from the same sample in a study of gamma-delta chains in newborns, infants, children. TCRdb called clones anew from the reads with CATT. Of several thousand delta-chain clones listed, approximately 3.6% are singletons. The sequenced material came from blood. Receptors were obtained from a child who was a newborn, infant or young child, either healthy, febrile or measles-vaccinated (not recorded which).

As concerns this clone: This may be a read error: a much more frequent sequence differs by one nucleotide. This chain links TRDV2 with TRDJ1; 8 nucleotides match TRDD3. This CDR3 region has 15 residues. The V and J ends lost 5 bases and 0 bases, in that order; junction bases with no gene match: 7. Germline loops: CDR1 GEAIGNYY, CDR2 EKD. CDR3 loop: CACGVLGAYTDKLIF. The CDR3 region has the DNA TGTGCCTGTGGCGTACTGGGGGCCTACACCGATAAACTCATCTTT.

By its share, this clone is medium-sized (0.01 to 0.1%). The chain employs TRDV2 and TRDJ3, with 10 bases fitting TRDD3. With 2 bases clipped from V and 2 bases from J, the junction kept 11 bases outside the gene matches. Germline assignment: CDR1 GEAIGNYY and CDR2 EKD. The CDR3 consists of 20 residues. CDR3 in DNA: TGTGCCTGTGACAGAACTGGGGGATCAAAGGTTGCCTGGGACACCCGACAGATGTTTTTC. Its translation is CACDRTGGSKVAWDTRQMFF.

Comments on this clone: This sequence may be a read error, since a much larger clone differs from it by one base. The same CDR3 arises from other DNA sequences in this sample as well. The chain employs TRDV2 and TRDJ3, with 9 bases matching TRDD3. The CDR3 runs to 20 residues. Germline V gene data show CDR1 as GEAIGNYY and CDR2 as EKD. CDR3 loop: CACDTAFGGYSTWDTRQMFF. The CDR3 DNA reads TGTGCCTGTGACACCGCTTTTGGGGGATATTCGACCTGGGACACCCGCCAGATGTTTTTC.

Concerning this clone itself: A far more abundant clone sits one base away, making this likely a read error. The V call is TRDV2, the J call TRDJ2, with 9 bases lining up with TRDD3. No J gene is reported in TCRdb; it was inferred here by comparing the DNA with germline. This CDR3 has 16 amino acids. V gave up 2 bases and J gave up 0 bases; unmatched junction bases: 3. The germline V gene encodes CDR1 GEAIGNYY and CDR2 EKD. For the CDR3, the DNA is TGTGCCTGTGACATAATGGGGGATACTTTGACAGCACAACTCTTCTTT. Translating it yields CACDIMGDTLTAQLFF.

A remark on this clone: Possible read error: a much larger clone is one base away. At the DNA level, this CDR3 is encoded by other sequences in the same sample as well. The V call is TRDV2, the J call TRDJ2; 12 bases line up with TRDD3. The germline CDR1 and CDR2 sequences are GEAIGNYY and EKD. This CDR3 is built from 15 residues. In nucleotides, the CDR3 is TGTGCCTGTGACATACTGGGGGATACTACAGCACAGCTCTTCTTT. The encoded protein is CACDILGDTTAQLFF.

Remarks on this clone: A read error may be the cause here, since a much bigger clone is one base away. The chain has TRDV2 and TRDJ3, with TRDD3 identical over 8 bases. The CDR3 has 19 residues. The trim removed 2 bases at V and 0 bases at J, leaving 8 bases unmatched. CDR1 and CDR2 (germline): GEAIGNYY, EKD. Here the CDR3 reads CACDKVLGASSWDTRQMFF. CDR3 DNA sequence: TGTGCCTGTGACAAAGTACTGGGGGCAAGCTCCTGGGACACCCGACAGATGTTTTTC.